Below are 10 T cell receptor beta chains sequenced from a single sample in a study of response to subunit inactivated influenza vaccine. Each CDR3 protein gets one entry after TCRdb re-called the RT-PCR reads with MiXCR. This table has some 600,000 distinct CDR3 sequences, 11% to 15% appearing once. This material consisted of PBMCs from blood, taken approximately 15 days before vaccination. The receptors shown here come from a man aged 50 or older who received an inactivated influenza vaccine.

The chain couples TRBV5-1 to TRBJ2-2; TRBD2 might be the D (6 bases). The length of the CDR3 is 16 residues. Trimming pared 0 bases from V and 4 bases from J, leaving 13 bases between. CDR1 is SGHRS and CDR2 is YFSETQ in the germline V gene. The chain's CDR3 is CASSLAGGDFTGELFF. For the CDR3, the DNA is TGCGCCAGCAGCTTGGCCGGAGGGGACTTCACCGGGGAGCTGTTTTTT.

In this sample, this clonotype turned up many times. CDR3 DNA sequence: TGCAGCGCATCCTCATTCAATGGGGGGAGCAATGAGCAGTTCTTC. Its translation is CSASSFNGGSNEQFF. The chain employs TRBV29-1 and TRBJ2-1, with a possible D match to TRBD2 (6 bases). Germline loops: CDR1 SQVTM, CDR2 ANQGSEA. Trimming pared 7 bases from V and 6 bases from J, leaving 22 bases between. The CDR3 totals 15 residues.

This chain joins TRBV20-1 and TRBJ2-7, with a possible D match to TRBD2 (6 bases). The CDR3 is made up of 11 amino acids. Between the trimmed V and J ends, which lost 6 bases and 6 bases, there was a span of 12 bases. Germline V gives CDR1 DFQATT, CDR2 SNEGSKA (reference sequence). DNA of the CDR3: TGCAGTGCCCAACTAGCCCCCGAGCAGTACTTC. Its protein product is CSAQLAPEQYF.

Many counts were recorded for this clonotype. V is TRBV7-9 and J is TRBJ2-5; D remains unclear. The CDR3 consists of 13 residues. Looked up from germline, CDR1 is SEHNR and CDR2 is FQNEAQ (reference sequence). V dropped 5 bases and J dropped 5 bases, with 12 bases sitting between them. DNA for the CDR3: TGTGCCAGCAGCCCCCCCCCCAGTGAGACCCAGTACTTC. This gives the protein CASSPPPSETQYF.

This clonotype was recorded many times. This chain links TRBV27 with TRBJ2-7; possible D gene TRBD1, 6 bases. V was trimmed by 5 bases and J by 2 bases, leaving 16 bases between them. This CDR3 is built from 15 residues. CDR1 and CDR2 (germline): MNHEY, SMNVEV (reference sequence). CDR3 loop: CASSAIPTGTYEQYF. The DNA of the CDR3 is TGTGCCAGCAGTGCCATTCCAACAGGGACCTACGAGCAGTACTTC.

This clonotype came up a few times. The chain employs TRBV28 and TRBJ2-3; 9 bases match TRBD1. Germline V gene lookup returns CDR1 MDHEN and CDR2 SYDVKM. The CDR3 loop spans 17 amino acids. Trimming took 5 bases from V and 2 from J; bases not matched to a gene: 11. As DNA, the CDR3 is TGTGCCAGCAGTCCGATAAGACAGGGGGTTTTCACAGATACGCAGTATTTT. Protein product: CASSPIRQGVFTDTQYF.

The chain joins TRBV24-1 to TRBJ2-5; 7 bases match TRBD2. The V and J ends lost 4 bases and 5 bases, in that order; junction bases with no gene match: 12. CDR1 and CDR2 (germline): KGHDR, SFDVKD. This CDR3 is built from 16 residues. Here the CDR3 reads CATSEAGRRGLETQYF. CDR3 DNA: TGTGCCACCAGTGAAGCGGGACGGAGGGGTTTGGAGACCCAGTACTTC.

This clonotype occurred a few times. This chain uses TRBV5-1 with TRBJ2-4, with D perhaps matching TRBD1 (6 bases). The CDR3 spans 18 residues. The V end lost 3 bases, the J end lost 6 bases, and 25 bases lay between the germline ends. CDR1 SGHRS and CDR2 YFSETQ come from the germline V gene. The CDR3 sequence is CASSWGPQGRERGNIQYF. The CDR3 DNA reads TGCGCCAGCAGCTGGGGACCACAGGGAAGGGAGAGGGGAAACATTCAGTACTTC.

The V and J genes are TRBV4-2 and TRBJ2-3, with unresolved D. Germline values: CDR1 LGHNA, CDR2 YNFKEQ. The CDR3 has 15 residues. The ends were cut back, 2 bases at V and 2 bases at J, with 11 bases in the middle. The CDR3 region is CASSQPRTSTDTQYF. The CDR3 region has the DNA TGTGCCAGCAGCCAACCTAGGACCTCCACAGATACGCAGTATTTT.

The gene calls are TRBV6-1 and TRBJ1-6; possibly TRBD1 for D (6 bases). V lost 6 bases to trimming and J lost 10 bases, with 19 bases between them. Germline V lookup: CDR1 MNHNS, CDR2 SASEGT. The CDR3 consists of 15 residues. This chain's CDR3 is CASRTGSEYRSPLHF. The CDR3 DNA reads as TGTGCCAGCAGGACAGGCTCGGAATACAGATCACCCCTCCACTTT.